This T cell receptor (beta chain) came from a study of CD8 T cells in Susac syndrome. This clonotype was observed a single time. Germline V gene data show CDR1 as SNHLY and CDR2 as FYNNEI. The germline V and J ends were trimmed by 4 bases and 6 bases, with 15 bases remaining between them. The CDR3 is 14 amino acids. Random-hexamer reverse transcription was applied to 0.5 to 1 ug RNA. TCRdb reanalysed the immunoSEQ multiplex PCR reads using MiXCR and keeps one entry per CDR3 protein. This repertoire shows 180,000 or so distinct CDR3 sequences, around 95% found once; its top ten account for roughly 0.095%.

This clonotype originated in a human donor with multiple sclerosis. The chain recombines TRBV2 with TRBJ1-2; D uncertain. Sequencing was done on a sample of CD4+ T cells from PBMCs. The CDR3 is CASSATGISHGYTF. The CDR3 DNA follows: TGTGCCAGCAGTGCAACGGGGATCAGCCATGGCTACACCTTC.